These 19 T cell receptor beta chains came from one sample sequenced in a study of beta chain features in type 1 diabetes. The whole isolated RNA underwent reverse transcription, so sequencing captured expressed TCRB transcripts. The assay was immunoSEQ multiplex PCR, and TCRdb's table has in-frame clones only and misses some. The sample lists fewer than 250,000 clones, around 10% occurring once. Input material: naive CD4+ T cells from blood. The source is a woman aged 18-29 years in good health.

The J gene is TRBJ2-1, the V gene TRBV7-9, with 8 bases that match TRBD2. This CDR3 is built from 18 residues. Trimming took 1 base from V and 8 from J; bases not matched to a gene: 16. Germline-derived CDR1 and CDR2 are SEHNR and FQNEAQ (reference sequence). Here the CDR3 reads CASSLDGVAGGRIDEQFF. CDR3 coding DNA: TGTGCCAGCAGCTTAGATGGCGTTGCCGGCGGGAGGATCGATGAGCAGTTCTTC. Drawing the rest from reference TRBV7-9 and TRBJ2-1, the complete variable domain is DTGVSQNPRHKITKRGQNVTFRCDPISEHNRLYWYRQTLGQGPEFLTYFQNEAQLEKSRLLSDRFSAERPKGSFSTLEIQRTEQGDSAMYLCASSLDGVAGGRIDEQFFGPGTRLTVL.

This clone was recorded a few times. V usage is TRBV7-9 and J usage is TRBJ1-3, with D unclear. The CDR3 consists of 15 residues. With 4 bases removed from V and 3 bases from J, the gap between germline ends came to 13 bases. The germline V gene encodes CDR1 SEHNR and CDR2 FQNEAQ (reference sequence). Written as DNA, the CDR3 is TGTGCCAGCAGCTCCCAGGTTACGGTTGGAAACACCATATATTTT. As protein: CASSSQVTVGNTIYF.

V usage is TRBV5-1 and J usage is TRBJ2-1; 9 nucleotides match TRBD1. CDR3 length: 15 residues. Looked up from germline, CDR1 is SGHRS and CDR2 is YFSETQ. V gave up 4 bases and J gave up 3 bases; unmatched junction bases: 5. Here the CDR3 DNA reads TGCGCCAGCAGCGGGGACAGGGTGATCTACAATGAGCAGTTCTTC. This codes for CASSGDRVIYNEQFF.

V usage is TRBV23-1 and J usage is TRBJ1-4; D is perhaps TRBD1 (5 bases). TRBV23-1 is an ORF; its function is uncertain. V was pared by 3 bases and J by 8 bases, with 13 bases between. The CDR3 totals 14 residues. The CDR3 DNA follows: TGCGCCAGCAGTCACCCCAGGGAAGGAGAAAAACTGTTTTTT. Translating it yields CASSHPREGEKLFF.

The V and J genes are TRBV18 and TRBJ2-1; a possible D gene is TRBD2 (6 bases). The CDR3 runs to 15 residues. Germline V gene sequence: CDR1 KGHSH, CDR2 LQKENI. V dropped 1 base and J dropped 5 bases, with 12 bases sitting between them. CDR3 nucleotide sequence: TGTGCCAGCTCACCACGCGGGACTGCCGACAATGAGCAGTTCTTC. Its protein product is CASSPRGTADNEQFF.

V usage is TRBV19 and J usage is TRBJ2-7, with 10 bases identical to TRBD1. The CDR3 has 12 residues. Trimming removed 8 bases from V and 5 bases from J; junction bases left unmatched: 3. The V gene's germline CDR1 is LNHDA and CDR2 SQIVND (reference sequence). CDR3 DNA sequence: TGTGCCAGTGAAGGGACAGGGGACGAGCAGTACTTC. Encoded protein: CASEGTGDEQYF. The entire variable domain, with the rest obtained from reference TRBV19 and TRBJ2-7, is as follows: DGGITQSPKYLFRKEGQNVTLSCEQNLNHDAMYWYRQDPGQGLRLIYYSQIVNDFQKGDIAEGYSVSREKKESFPLTVTSAQKNPTAFYLCASEGTGDEQYFGPGTRLTVT.

In this sample, this clone turned up a few times. J is TRBJ2-1 and V is TRBV30; tentative D call: TRBD2 (6 bases). This CDR3 spans 15 amino acids. Germline V gives CDR1 GTSNPN, CDR2 SVGIG (reference sequence). Trimming removed 4 bases from V and 3 bases from J, with 16 bases in between. This CDR3 is CAWTGGAQDYNEQFF. The CDR3 region has the DNA TGTGCCTGGACTGGCGGGGCCCAGGACTACAATGAGCAGTTCTTC.

This clone occurred a few times. V is TRBV25-1 and J is TRBJ1-2; TRBD1 agrees at 10 bases. This CDR3 contains 14 residues. Germline V gene data show CDR1 as MGHDK and CDR2 as SYGVNS. Trimming cost V 4 bases and J 4 bases; bases outside gene matches: 3. Written as DNA, the CDR3 is TGTGCCAGCAGTGCCGGGACAGGGGCCTATGGCTACACCTTC. Protein product: CASSAGTGAYGYTF.

This chain connects TRBV2 to TRBJ2-1, with TRBD1 identical over 9 bases. This CDR3 region has 15 residues. Germline V gives CDR1 SNHLY, CDR2 FYNNEI. V lost 7 bases and J lost 0; bases outside the gene matches: 4. CDR3: CASNYRGPSYNEQFF. Here the CDR3 DNA reads TGTGCCAGCAACTACAGGGGGCCCTCCTACAATGAGCAGTTCTTC.

The V call is TRBV29-1, the J call TRBJ1-2; 7 bases align to TRBD1. The germline CDR1 and CDR2 sequences are SQVTM and ANQGSEA. CDR3 size: 13 residues. Trimming at V came to 4 bases and at J to 7 bases, leaving 9 bases not matched to a gene. The CDR3 region has the DNA TGCAGCGTTGTTTCAGGGGGATGGAGTGGCTACACCTTC. This translates into CSVVSGGWSGYTF.

The J gene is TRBJ2-5, the V gene TRBV28, with 8 bases aligning to TRBD1. Germline V lookup: CDR1 MDHEN, CDR2 SYDVKM. Trimming cost V 5 bases and J 3 bases; bases outside gene matches: 11. The CDR3 runs 16 residues. This CDR3 reads CASSTPTGATKETQYF. The CDR3 DNA reads TGTGCCAGCAGTACCCCGACAGGGGCAACGAAAGAGACCCAGTACTTC.

This chain connects TRBV7-3 to TRBJ2-1; maybe TRBD2 (6 bases). Looked up from germline, CDR1 is SGHTA and CDR2 is FQGTGA. The CDR3 sequence is 16 residues long. Trimming left V 1 base short and J 2 bases short, with 12 bases between. The CDR3 protein is CASSLKFTGAYNEQFF. The CDR3 DNA sequence: TGTGCCAGCAGCTTAAAATTCACGGGGGCCTACAATGAGCAGTTCTTC.

In this sample, this clone turned up a few times. This chain connects TRBV4-1 to TRBJ2-3, with D hard to call. This CDR3 is 14 amino acids long. V lost 1 base and J lost 0, with 5 bases in between. Germline CDR1 is MGHRA and CDR2 is YSYEKL. For the CDR3, the DNA is TGCGCCAGCAGCCAAGCTCGGAGCACAGATACGCAGTATTTT. It is translated as CASSQARSTDTQYF.

The gene calls are TRBV9 and TRBJ1-2; maybe TRBD1 (6 bases). The CDR3 has 15 amino acids. The germline CDR1 and CDR2 sequences are SGDLS and YYNGEE. Trimming stripped 0 bases from V and 5 bases from J, with 14 bases between. CDR3 protein: CASSVEVGRGYGYTF. The DNA for the CDR3 is TGTGCCAGCAGCGTAGAGGTCGGCAGGGGTTATGGCTACACCTTC. Variable domain in full (rest from reference TRBV9 and TRBJ1-2): DSGVTQTPKHLITATGQRVTLRCSPRSGDLSVYWYQQSLDQGLQFLIQYYNGEERAKGNILERFSAQQFPDLHSELNLSSLELGDSALYFCASSVEVGRGYGYTFGSGTRLTVV.

Written as DNA, the CDR3 is TGTGCCAGTAGTACGACAGGCAGGGGATCCAATGAGCAGTTCTTC. It encodes CASSTTGRGSNEQFF. The chain uses TRBV19 and TRBJ2-1, with a tentative D call TRBD1 (6 bases). The CDR3 covers 15 residues. The V end was cut by 4 bases, the J end by 6 bases, with 16 bases between. CDR1 is LNHDA, CDR2 SQIVND, per germline (reference sequence).

V is TRBV10-1 and J is TRBJ2-5; 8 positions match TRBD1. Germline CDR1 reads WNHNN; CDR2 reads SYGVQD (reference sequence). V shed 6 bases and J 0 bases; nucleotides not matched to a gene: 3. This CDR3 comprises 14 residues. The CDR3 reads CASSRTGNQETQYF. In nucleotides, the CDR3 is TGCGCCAGCAGCCGGACAGGGAACCAAGAGACCCAGTACTTC.

This sequence joins TRBV6-6 and TRBJ1-5; 7 bases line up with TRBD1. In germline, CDR1 is MNHNY, CDR2 SVGAGI (reference sequence). The ends lost 5 bases at V and 8 bases at J; junction bases unmatched: 15. The length of the CDR3 is 16 residues. The CDR3 region has the DNA TGTGCCAGCAGTCGACCGAGACAGGGTGACAGAGAGCCCCAGCATTTT. Translated: CASSRPRQGDREPQHF.

The chain combines TRBV5-1 with TRBJ2-6; TRBD1 agrees at 9 bases. The trim removed 4 bases at V and 0 bases at J, leaving 8 bases unmatched. The CDR3 runs to 18 residues. The germline CDR1 and CDR2 sequences are SGHRS and YFSETQ. The chain's CDR3 is CASSEAGTGFSGANVLTF. The CDR3 DNA reads TGCGCCAGCAGCGAAGCCGGGACAGGGTTCTCTGGGGCCAACGTCCTGACTTTC.

This clone was detected a few times. The rearrangement links TRBV9 to TRBJ2-5, with a possible D match to TRBD1 (5 bases). Germline-derived CDR1 and CDR2 are SGDLS and YYNGEE. The CDR3 spans 14 residues. V lost 5 bases and J 4 bases, leaving 15 bases between the germline ends. The CDR3 here is CASSTPGRGETQYF. CDR3 nucleotides: TGTGCCAGCAGTACTCCAGGGCGAGGAGAGACCCAGTACTTC.